This record covers a single T cell receptor beta chain. Its antigen is currently not known. No per-base quality is available; no much larger clone lies one base away. This specimen comes from a study of graft-versus-host responses after intestinal transplantation (dated by TCRdb to about 2021). Describing the broader study: Multivisceral, liver-intestinal, or isolated intestinal transplants were received by the recipients. To identify alloreactive clones, pre-transplant mixed lymphocyte reaction products were sequenced and compared with unstimulated pre-transplant donor and recipient T cells. A cohort of about 25 intestinal transplant recipients, including one retransplant, was enrolled, and a few patients lacking pretransplant specimens were excluded. All recipients received anti-thymocyte globulin induction followed by maintenance tacrolimus and steroids for approximately 3 years. After intestinal transplantation, graft-versus-host and host-versus-graft alloreactive T cell clones in the graft, circulation and bone marrow were tracked using bulk TCR-beta CDR3 sequencing. Rather than being sequenced by the commercial service, samples from a few later patients were sequenced in-house on an Illumina MiSeq and processed with MiXCR. A peak of at least 4% donor T cells among recipient peripheral blood mononuclear cells was the definition used for donor T cell macrochimerism.

Library prep was done by the immunoSEQ multiplex PCR assay. For most patients, genomic DNA was isolated with the Qiagen DNeasy Blood and Tissue Kit and sent frozen to Adaptive Biotechnologies for TCR sequencing. For most patients, genomic DNA was subjected to high-throughput TCR-beta CDR3 sequencing by Adaptive Biotechnologies. Concerning the study's data processing: TCR sequencing data for over 15 patients were retrieved from Adaptive's ImmunoSEQ software; a few other patients were processed with MiXCR and VDJtools. To correct CD4 versus CD8 sorting errors, sequences present in both subsets at a frequency ratio below 5:1 were removed. CDR3 nucleotide sequences shared between donor and recipient were removed because their origin could not be assigned. Alloreactive clones required at least 2-fold expansion over unstimulated cells and minimum CFSE-low frequency of 0.002% (template counts) or 0.001% (read counts). A clone was considered mappable if detected in the sequenced pre-transplant spleen, lymph node, or MLR CFSE-low populations of the donor or recipient. Cumulative frequency of alloreactive clones was calculated as a percentage of all sequences weighted by copy number. TCRdb stores this immuneACCESS table with in-frame sequences only. Part of the clones is absent; in the studies checked, under half of the shortfall reflects unresolved V genes, and no reason is known for the rest. D and trimming were read from the DNA, whereas the V and J calls and clone size are those reported in that table. Recorded for this sample are about 82,000 clones; 75% to 95% of them occurred a single time. The biggest ten clones account for approximately 0.1% of the sample.

The time point label for this specimen denotes: cells obtained before transplantation from donor or recipient. CD3+CD4+ and CD3+CD8+ populations were FACS-sorted from unstimulated pre-transplant donor and recipient cells taken from spleen or lymph nodes. General study outcomes and caveats: The conclusions were limited by the relatively low number and heterogeneity of the intestinal transplant patients. Early after transplant, peak levels of circulating GvH clones were associated with declines in HvG clones. High GvH to HvG T cell clonal ratios were observed in the allografts of patients with donor T cell macrochimerism. GvH clones were detected in recipient bone marrow, and some appeared earlier in ileal mucosa or blood, consistent with an intestinal mucosal origin.

V is trimmed back by 5 bases and J by 3 bases, and the junction contains 10 bases that no gene match accounts for. Taken from cysteine to phenylalanine, the CDR3 has 15 residues. The entry retains the CDR3 DNA only, 45 bases that are in frame from base 1. CDR1 is given as MNHEY and CDR2 as SVGAGI, both from the germline V gene. The specimen comprised unstimulated CD4+ T cells sorted from spleen or lymph node cells, sampled before intestinal transplant. The rearranged segments are TRBV6-5 and TRBJ2-7; 7 of the junction bases match TRBD1. This clonotype was obtained from a human donor who received an intestinal transplant. The sequenced DNA is TGTGCCAGCAGTAATACCGGGACAGCCATCTACGAGCAGTACTTC. Translated, it gives CASSNTGTAIYEQYF.